This record concerns one TCR beta chain sequence. This sample was included in a study of T cell repertoires in ileal Crohn's disease. Study information: Every patient was operated on for stricturing (about 60%) or penetrating (approximately 40%) complications.

Each sample's TCRB immunosequencing used around 470 nanograms of biopsy DNA. Clones were read by immunoSEQ multiplex PCR, and TCRdb kept only the in-frame ones, dropping some. The table lists about 4,500 clones, 70% to 80% of them singletons. This CDR3 spans 13 amino acids. V was cut by 4 bases and J by 5 bases, with 12 bases left in between. Germline-derived CDR1 and CDR2 are SGHRS and YFSETQ. The specimen sequenced was ileal tissue. V and J are TRBV5-1 and TRBJ1-2; weak D call: TRBD1 (6 bases). This TCR derives from an adult with Crohn's disease. The CDR3, as DNA: TGCGCCAGCAGCGAATCAGGGGAGTATGGCTACACCTTC. Amino acids: CASSESGEYGYTF.